This TCR beta chain was retrieved from a study of shared T cell receptors in the human thymus. This table comes from immunoSEQ multiplex PCR, and its TCRdb copy is limited to in-frame clones, with some not included. The sample yields some 760,000 clones, roughly 88% seen once. Trimming left V 1 base short and J 0 bases short, with 7 bases between. The CDR3 loop spans 15 amino acids. The germline gives CDR1 LGHNA, CDR2 YSLEER. These data also featured in a second study, about human thymus T cells. From that report: Infants, healthy and Finnish, who were having corrective surgery for congenital heart defects served as donors. Resections obtained during corrective heart surgery supplied the thymus tissue. Highly overlapping thymic repertoires in unrelated individuals were reported by related research.

Sequencing input: thymocytes. The receptor comes from a girl less than two years old with a congenital heart defect. The chain is built from TRBV4-3 and TRBJ1-3; no firm D call. Here the CDR3 DNA reads TGCGCCAGCAGCCAAGTTCCAGGCTCTGGAAACACCATATATTTT. This translates into CASSQVPGSGNTIYF.